Each of the 16 T cell receptor beta chains below was sequenced from the same sample in a study of T-cell memory formation after mild COVID-19. TCRdb reprocessed the 5' RACE reads via MiXCR and lists one record per CDR3 protein. The table has approximately 480,000 distinct CDR3 sequences, 18% seen once. What was sequenced was PBMCs or a T cell subset sorted from them (not recorded which). The origin of the receptors is an adult woman who had mild COVID-19 (a few samples of this study predate the infection). Cell type and time point are not known.

V and J are TRBV3-1 and TRBJ1-2; D gene unclear. The CDR3 has 13 amino acids. The ends were cut back, 4 bases at V and 4 bases at J, with 10 bases in the middle. Germline loops: CDR1 LGHDT, CDR2 YNNKEL (reference sequence). The chain's CDR3 is CASSPVRTYGYTF. CDR3 in DNA: TGTGCCAGCAGCCCCGTTCGGACCTATGGCTACACCTTC.

This clonotype was recorded many times. This chain uses TRBV5-5 with TRBJ2-3, with D unclear. The CDR3 has 12 amino acids. With 0 bases removed from V and 4 bases from J, the gap between germline ends came to 3 bases. Germline-derived CDR1 and CDR2 are SGHKS and YYEKEE (reference sequence). Here the CDR3 reads CASSLDADTQYF. The CDR3 DNA reads as TGTGCCAGCAGCTTGGACGCAGATACGCAGTATTTT.

This clonotype was seen at least ten times. The V gene is TRBV12-3 or TRBV12-4, the J gene TRBJ2-1, with TRBD2 identical over 15 bases. The CDR3 totals 18 residues. V gave up 2 bases and J gave up 2 bases; unmatched junction bases: 4. CDR3 in amino acids: CASSLRGLAGGTYNEQFF. For the CDR3, the DNA is TGTGCCAGCAGTTTAAGGGGACTAGCGGGAGGAACCTACAATGAGCAGTTCTTC.

This chain connects TRBV6-2 or TRBV6-3 to TRBJ2-7; 8 positions agree with TRBD2. Looked up from germline, CDR1 is MNHEY and CDR2 is SVGEGT. There are 15 residues in the CDR3. Trimming cost V 1 base and J 3 bases; bases outside gene matches: 5. The chain's CDR3 is CASSYLALAGYEQYF. Here the CDR3 DNA reads TGTGCCAGCAGTTACTTGGCCCTAGCGGGCTACGAGCAGTACTTC.

The sample holds a few counts of this clonotype. The rearrangement links TRBV11-2 to TRBJ2-7, with D tentatively TRBD1 (6 bases). Germline V gene data show CDR1 as SGHAT and CDR2 as FQNNGV. This CDR3 region has 17 residues. V gave up 4 bases and J gave up 2 bases, with 21 bases separating them. CDR3 region: CASSSYRVHKEAYEQYF. In DNA form, the CDR3 reads TGTGCCAGCAGCTCGTACAGGGTTCACAAGGAAGCCTACGAGCAGTACTTC.

The chain combines TRBV12-5 with TRBJ2-7, with TRBD2 as a possible D gene (6 bases). The CDR3 spans 11 residues. Germline-derived CDR1 and CDR2 are LGHNT and FRNRAP. V shed 10 bases and J shed 5 bases, with 12 bases lying between them. CDR3 loop: CATGSGDEQYF. The CDR3 DNA is TGTGCTACCGGATCGGGGGACGAGCAGTACTTC.

The chain combines TRBV5-5 with TRBJ2-2, with 8 bases that match TRBD2. There are 17 residues in the CDR3. Germline assignment: CDR1 SGHKS and CDR2 YYEKEE (reference sequence). The ends lost 6 bases at V and 1 base at J; junction bases unmatched: 11. The CDR3 nucleotides are TGTGCCAGCAACGGGATGGCGGGGGGTTGGAACACCGGGGAGCTGTTTTTT. It encodes CASNGMAGGWNTGELFF.

Many counts were recorded for this clonotype. The V and J genes are TRBV20-1 and TRBJ2-7; TRBD2 is a possible D gene (5 bases). Germline V gives CDR1 DFQATT, CDR2 SNEGSKA (reference sequence). The CDR3 has 11 amino acids. Trimming stripped 6 bases from V and 9 bases from J, with 15 bases between. CDR3 region: CSAGGTAGQYF. DNA of the CDR3: TGCAGTGCCGGAGGTACCGCAGGGCAGTACTTC.

The chain recombines TRBV24-1 with TRBJ2-1; 8 bases line up with TRBD2. CDR1 is KGHDR and CDR2 is SFDVKD in the germline V gene. The junction had 9 bases not matched to a gene; V was cut back by 2 bases and J by 4 bases. There are 17 residues in the CDR3. CDR3 region: CATSDSYGRGGYNEQFF. The CDR3, as DNA: TGTGCCACCAGTGATTCCTACGGGAGGGGAGGTTACAATGAGCAGTTCTTC.

V usage is TRBV29-1 and J usage is TRBJ2-1, with 10 bases aligning to TRBD2. The V segment lost 5 bases and the J segment 7 bases; nucleotides outside the gene matches: 5. The CDR3 contains 13 residues. CDR1 and CDR2 from the germline V gene are SQVTM and ANQGSEA. The CDR3 loop reads CSVLSGGGNEQFF. For the CDR3, the DNA is TGCAGCGTTTTAAGCGGGGGGGGAAATGAGCAGTTCTTC.

J is TRBJ1-4 and V is TRBV4-2; D unresolved. Trimming took 0 bases from V and 8 from J, leaving 7 bases between them. The CDR3 extends over 13 amino acids. Germline V lookup: CDR1 LGHNA, CDR2 YNFKEQ. The CDR3 is CASSQEALEKLFF. In DNA form, the CDR3 reads TGTGCCAGCAGCCAAGAGGCTTTGGAAAAACTGTTTTTT.

There are many counts of this clonotype. The rearrangement links TRBV27 to TRBJ2-1; a weak D match, TRBD2 (6 bases). The CDR3 has 12 residues. The germline V gene encodes CDR1 MNHEY and CDR2 SMNVEV (reference sequence). Trimming stripped 5 bases from V and 10 bases from J, with 12 bases between. The CDR3 protein is CASSGSGLEQFF. CDR3 sequence (DNA): TGTGCCAGCAGTGGCTCGGGACTCGAGCAGTTCTTC.

This chain uses TRBV29-1 with TRBJ2-3; D is ambiguous. V lost 3 bases to trimming and J lost 6 bases, with 13 bases between them. The CDR3 has 13 amino acids. The germline CDR1 and CDR2 sequences are SQVTM and ANQGSEA. CDR3 nucleotide sequence: TGCAGCGTTGACGGTGGGCCCAGCGATACGCAGTATTTT. Its protein is CSVDGGPSDTQYF.

The chain links TRBV20-1 to TRBJ2-1; 7 bases match TRBD2. The CDR3 covers 11 residues. With 5 bases clipped from V and 12 bases from J, the junction kept 7 bases outside the gene matches. Germline loops: CDR1 DFQATT, CDR2 SNEGSKA (reference sequence). For the CDR3, the DNA is TGCAGTGCTGCCTCCGGGACTACGCAGTTCTTC. This translates into CSAASGTTQFF.

The chain uses TRBV25-1 and TRBJ2-7; 10 bases agree with TRBD1. Trimming removed 1 base from V and 2 bases from J; junction bases left unmatched: 2. The CDR3 loop spans 15 amino acids. Germline CDR1 and CDR2: MGHDK and SYGVNS. This CDR3 is CASSEWGTGAYEQYF. The CDR3, as DNA: TGTGCCAGCAGTGAATGGGGGACAGGGGCCTACGAGCAGTACTTC.

This clonotype showed up just a few times. The chain combines TRBV2 with TRBJ1-2, with TRBD1 matching 7 bases. The CDR3 loop spans 13 amino acids. J lost 4 bases, V lost 6 bases, and 5 bases had no gene match. From germline, CDR1 is SNHLY and CDR2 FYNNEI. The CDR3 loop is CASRQGQIYGYTF. DNA for the CDR3: TGTGCCAGCAGACAGGGACAGATCTATGGCTACACCTTC. Full variable domain (remainder filled in from reference TRBV2 and TRBJ1-2): EPEVTQTPSHQVTQMGQEVILRCVPISNHLYFYWYRQILGQKVEFLVSFYNNEISEKSEIFDDQFSVERPDGSNFTLKIRSTKLEDSAMYFCASRQGQIYGYTFGSGTRLTVV.